A selection of T cell receptor beta chains follows, all from one sample in a study of T cell responses to AZD1222 COVID-19 vaccine. This table comes from immunoSEQ multiplex PCR, and its TCRdb copy is limited to in-frame clones, with some not included. The sample lists under 100,000 clones, 89% seen once, with about 5.7% in the top ten. Sample: peripheral blood, taken 28 days after the second AZD1222 dose. All receptors derive from an adult who received the AZD1222 COVID-19 vaccine. Both conserved end residues are part of each CDR3. Fields, in order: J gene, D gene, V gene, clone size, CDR3 DNA, CDR3 protein. A D gene is named only where the DNA matches it firmly. Only some rows state a clone size, as once, few, many or a class for expanded clones.

>TRBJ1-2|TRBD1|TRBV6-5|NA
TGTGCCAGCAGTTACGGGTTCAGGGGGTTTAACTATGGCTACACCTTC
CASSYGFRGFNYGYTF
>TRBJ1-1|NA|TRBV4-2|NA
TGTGCCAGCAGCCAAGAGGGGGGATGGACTGAAGCTTTCTTT
CASSQEGGWTEAFF
>TRBJ2-3|TRBD2|TRBV5-4|NA
TGTGCCAGCAGCACCCTAGCGGGGGGGCTAGATACGCAGTATTTT
CASSTLAGGLDTQYF
>TRBJ2-7|TRBD1|TRBV20-1|NA
TGCAGTGCGAGTGTATTTAGGACAGGGGGTCGCGAGCAGTACTTC
CSASVFRTGGREQYF
>TRBJ2-7|NA|TRBV3-1/TRBV3-2|NA
TGTGCCAGCAGCCAAGATAGGACATACTCCTACGAGCAGTACTTC
CASSQDRTYSYEQYF
>TRBJ2-7|NA|TRBV10-3|NA
TGTGCCATCAGCGCGGGGAGCTCCTACGAGCAGTACTTC
CAISAGSSYEQYF
>TRBJ2-3|NA|TRBV6-6|NA
TGTGCCAGCAGTTACAGTGGGGAAAAGAGCACAGATACGCAGTATTTT
CASSYSGEKSTDTQYF
>TRBJ2-7|NA|TRBV5-1|NA
TGCGCCAGCAGCTCAGGAGGATACGAGCAGTACTTC
CASSSGGYEQYF
>TRBJ2-7|NA|TRBV28|NA
TGTGCCAGCAGTAACCCGACGGTGACAGGCTCCTACGAGCAGTACTTC
CASSNPTVTGSYEQYF
>TRBJ2-1|TRBD2|TRBV20-1|NA
TGCAGTGCTAGTCACGGGGGGAGCTCCTACAATGAGCAGTTCTTC
CSASHGGSSYNEQFF
>TRBJ1-4|NA|TRBV6-1|few
TGTGCCAGCAGTGAAGAGGACCGTGCAACTAATGAAAAACTGTTTTTT
CASSEEDRATNEKLFF
>TRBJ1-5|TRBD1|TRBV4-2|NA
TGTGCCAGCAGCCAGGGAGGACAGGGGGGACAGCCCCAGCATTTT
CASSQGGQGGQPQHF
>TRBJ2-7|TRBD2|TRBV3-1/TRBV3-2|NA
TGTGCCAGCAGCCTCGGACTAGCGGGGGCCAGTGGGGACTACGAGCAGTACTTC
CASSLGLAGASGDYEQYF
>TRBJ2-3|NA|TRBV5-1|once
TGCGCCAGCAGCGTGGCAGATACGCAGTATTTT
CASSVADTQYF
>TRBJ2-2|NA|TRBV5-4|NA
TGTGCCAGCAGGAACAGGGCTGGCACCGGGGAGCTGTTTTTT
CASRNRAGTGELFF
>TRBJ1-1|TRBD1|TRBV27|NA
TGTGCCAGTTCGACAGGGGGCGGAACTGAAGCTTTCTTT
CASSTGGGTEAFF
>TRBJ2-5|NA|TRBV28|once
TGTGCCAGCAGTTTGTTCCAAGAGGGACCTCAGGGAGAGACCCAGTACTTC
CASSLFQEGPQGETQYF
>TRBJ1-5|TRBD1|TRBV19|NA
TGTGCCAGTAGTGACAGGGATTTGCCCAATCAGCCCCAGCATTTT
CASSDRDLPNQPQHF
>TRBJ2-1|TRBD2|TRBV9|NA
TGTGCCAGCAGCGTAGCGGGGGGCTCCTACAATGAGCAGTTCTTC
CASSVAGGSYNEQFF
>TRBJ1-5|TRBD1|TRBV5-1|NA
TGCGCCAGCAGCTGGGACAGGGGGCCGTATCAGCCCCAGCATTTT
CASSWDRGPYQPQHF
>TRBJ2-3|NA|TRBV4-1|NA
TGCGCCAGCAGCCAAGAGGAGGGGGGCACAGATACGCAGTATTTT
CASSQEEGGTDTQYF
>TRBJ1-3|NA|TRBV5-1|NA
TGCGCCAGCAGCTTGGCGGGAGGGGGTTCCTCTGGAAACACCATATATTTT
CASSLAGGGSSGNTIYF
>TRBJ2-7|TRBD1|TRBV6-2/TRBV6-3|NA
TGTGCCAGCAGCCCATACCTGGGACAGAGCTACGAGCAGTACTTC
CASSPYLGQSYEQYF
>TRBJ2-1|TRBD2|TRBV5-1|NA
TGCGCCAGCAGCTTGGCCCCTAGCGGGGGGGCAGATGAGCAGTTCTTC
CASSLAPSGGADEQFF
>TRBJ1-6|NA|TRBV7-2|once
TGTGCCAGCAGCTTAGTTCGGGGAGATTCACCCCTCCACTTT
CASSLVRGDSPLHF
>TRBJ1-5|TRBD1|TRBV19|NA
TGTGCCAGTAGCTCCGGGACAGATAGCAATCAGCCCCAGCATTTT
CASSSGTDSNQPQHF
>TRBJ1-3|NA|TRBV6-5|NA
TGTGCCAGCAGTCCAGGGTCCCCTGGAAACACCATATATTTT
CASSPGSPGNTIYF
>TRBJ1-2|NA|TRBV6-5|NA
TGTGCCAGCAAGGGTTCCCTTTGGGATGGCTACACCTTC
CASKGSLWDGYTF
>TRBJ1-5|TRBD1|TRBV7-2|NA
TGTGCCAGCAGACTAGGGCAGGGGGCTTATCAGCCCCAGCATTTT
CASRLGQGAYQPQHF
>TRBJ2-1|NA|TRBV20-1|NA
TGCAGTGCTAGGGGACGGGCCGCGCAGTTCTTC
CSARGRAAQFF
>TRBJ1-5|TRBD1|TRBV4-1|NA
TGCGCCAGCAGCCAAGAAGATTGGGGACAGGGCATCCAGCCCCAGCATTTT
CASSQEDWGQGIQPQHF
>TRBJ2-5|NA|TRBV6-6|NA
TGTGCCAGCAGTTACCGGGACTACCAAGAGACCCAGTACTTC
CASSYRDYQETQYF
>TRBJ2-5|TRBD2|TRBV5-1|NA
TGCGCCAGCAGCAGGTTCGAGTGGGGCGCGGGGGAACAAGAGACCCAGTACTTC
CASSRFEWGAGEQETQYF
>TRBJ2-2|TRBD1|TRBV27|few
TGTGCCAGCAAAAAACAGGGGATTGACACCGGGGAGCTGTTTTTT
CASKKQGIDTGELFF
>TRBJ2-2|TRBD1|TRBV18|NA
TGTGCCAGCTCCAGGGGGCGACAAATGACCGGGGAGCTGTTTTTT
CASSRGRQMTGELFF
>TRBJ1-6|TRBD1|TRBV6-1|NA
TGTGCCAGCAGTGGGAACCCGGGACAGGGAAGTTCACCCCTCCACTTT
CASSGNPGQGSSPLHF
>TRBJ2-5|TRBD1|TRBV18|NA
TGTGCCAGCAAGGGACAGAGAGGGCTCCAAGAGACCCAGTACTTC
CASKGQRGLQETQYF
>TRBJ1-2|TRBD1|TRBV5-1|NA
TGCGCCAGCAGCCCAGAAACAGGGGGCGTTTATGGCTACACCTTC
CASSPETGGVYGYTF
>TRBJ1-2|NA|TRBV7-2|NA
TGTGCCAGCAGCTTAGCGGGGGGGTCGGGCTATGGCTACACCTTC
CASSLAGGSGYGYTF
>TRBJ2-7|NA|TRBV2|NA
TGTGCCAGCAGTGACCAGGGTGAGGACTACGAGCAGTACTTC
CASSDQGEDYEQYF
>TRBJ1-4|NA|TRBV6-1|NA
TGTGCCAGCAGTGAACTCGGGGGATGGGGTGAAAAACTGTTTTTT
CASSELGGWGEKLFF
>TRBJ1-2|NA|TRBV21-1|NA
TGTGCCAGCAGCAAAGGGTTTGGGGCAGTCCATGGCTACACCTTC
CASSKGFGAVHGYTF
>TRBJ2-6|NA|TRBV4-1|NA
TGCGCCAGCAGCCAAGCTCTTAGGGTCGCTGGGGCCAACGTCCTGACTTTC
CASSQALRVAGANVLTF
>TRBJ2-7|NA|TRBV7-8|NA
TGTGCCAGCAGCTCCGTCAATTGGGGCGATGGGTCCTACGAGCAGTACTTC
CASSSVNWGDGSYEQYF
>TRBJ1-1|NA|TRBV9|few
TGTGCCAGCAGCGTCAAGGGGGTCCTGGACACTGAAGCTTTCTTT
CASSVKGVLDTEAFF
>TRBJ2-1|TRBD1|TRBV7-2|NA
TGTGCCAGCAGCCGTGGCGAGACAGGGGTCCTCTATGAGCAGTTCTTC
CASSRGETGVLYEQFF
>TRBJ2-1|TRBD2|TRBV6-2/TRBV6-3|NA
TGTGCCAGCAGTTACGAGCCTGGACTAGCGGGATTGGGGAATGAGCAGTTCTTC
CASSYEPGLAGLGNEQFF
>TRBJ1-6|TRBD1|TRBV5-1|NA
TGCGCCAGCAGCTTGGAGTCGGACAGGGGGCTTTCACCCCTCCACTTT
CASSLESDRGLSPLHF
>TRBJ2-7|NA|TRBV6-5|once
TGTGCCAGCAGCCCAGGGTCCGAGCAGTACTTC
CASSPGSEQYF
>TRBJ2-3|TRBD2|TRBV4-2|NA
TGTGCCAGCAGCCAGGGACTAGCCGACACAGATACGCAGTATTTT
CASSQGLADTDTQYF
>TRBJ2-7|NA|TRBV6-2/TRBV6-3|NA
TGTGCCAGCAGTTTTTTGATGACAGAATACGAGCAGTACTTC
CASSFLMTEYEQYF
>TRBJ2-3|TRBD2|TRBV9|NA
TGTGCCAGCAGCGTAGAAGCGGGGGCTAGCACAGATACGCAGTATTTT
CASSVEAGASTDTQYF
>TRBJ1-1|NA|TRBV9|NA
TGTGCCAGCAGCGTAGTATACGGGGCTGATGAAGCTTTCTTT
CASSVVYGADEAFF
>TRBJ1-1|NA|TRBV6-4|once
TGTGCCAGCAGTGACTCGAGCATGGCTGAAGCTTTCTTT
CASSDSSMAEAFF
>TRBJ2-2|TRBD1|TRBV24-1|once
TGTGCCACCAGCAAGGGACAGGGGGCATCCGGGGAGCTGTTTTTT
CATSKGQGASGELFF
>TRBJ2-7|NA|TRBV2|NA
TGTGCCAGCTCTCCTATGTCCTACGAGCAGTACTTC
CASSPMSYEQYF
>TRBJ1-1|NA|TRBV5-4|NA
TGTGCCAGCAGCACCGGACAGCTCATGAACACTGAAGCTTTCTTT
CASSTGQLMNTEAFF
>TRBJ2-1|TRBD2|TRBV4-1|NA
TGCGCCAGCAGCCGAGGGTCTAGCGGGGACAATGAGCAGTTCTTC
CASSRGSSGDNEQFF
>TRBJ2-3|NA|TRBV6-2/TRBV6-3|NA
TGTGCCAGCAGTGCCGGGACCACCACAGATACGCAGTATTTT
CASSAGTTTDTQYF